Listed below are T cell receptor beta chains from one sample, sequenced in a study of cytomegalovirus exposure and HLA in healthy donors. Produced via immunoSEQ multiplex PCR; TCRdb's table is partial and in-frame only. The sample has roughly 100,000 clones; about 74% are singletons. The sample was PBMCs. The receptors were sampled from a male donor in good health and CMV-seropositive. CDR3s include the opening cysteine and the closing phenylalanine or tryptophan. Each record gives: J gene, clone size, V gene, D gene, CDR3 protein, CDR3 DNA. The D gene is left open where the match is weak. Clone size is not always given. Where it is, it says once, few, many or a class for expanded clones.

>TRBJ2-1|-|TRBV7-2|TRBD1
CASSLQGALYNEQFF
TGTGCCAGCAGTCTACAGGGGGCCCTTTACAATGAGCAGTTCTTC
>TRBJ2-3|few|TRBV4-1|TRBD1
CASSHPGQGTADTQYF
TGCGCCAGCAGCCACCCGGGACAGGGGACAGCAGATACGCAGTATTTT
>TRBJ2-7|-|TRBV6-6|TRBD1
CASSPGQGSSYEQYF
TGTGCCAGCAGTCCCGGACAGGGGAGCTCCTACGAGCAGTACTTC
>TRBJ2-2|-|TRBV19|-
CASSYGGGGTGELFF
TGTGCCAGTAGTTACGGAGGGGGCGGGACCGGGGAGCTGTTTTTT
>TRBJ2-7|-|TRBV7-9|-
CASSGRDSSYEQYF
TGTGCCAGCAGCGGGCGGGACAGTTCCTACGAGCAGTACTTC
>TRBJ2-6|-|TRBV7-6|-
CASSLQSGANVLTF
TGTGCCAGCAGCTTACAGTCTGGGGCCAACGTCCTGACTTTC
>TRBJ1-5|-|TRBV28|-
CASRGQNQPQHF
TGTGCCAGCAGGGGACAAAATCAGCCCCAGCATTTT
>TRBJ1-1|-|TRBV7-3|TRBD1
CASSPAGGSGTEAFF
TGTGCCAGCAGTCCTGCAGGGGGCTCGGGCACTGAAGCTTTCTTT
>TRBJ2-3|-|TRBV2|-
CASSVTGTDTQYF
TGTGCCAGCAGTGTTACGGGGACAGATACGCAGTATTTT
>TRBJ1-1|-|TRBV9|-
CAAGEGYTEAFF
TGTGCCGCCGGTGAGGGATACACTGAAGCTTTCTTT
>TRBJ1-1|-|TRBV19|-
CASSMTELNTEAFF
TGTGCCAGTAGTATGACAGAGTTGAACACTGAAGCTTTCTTT
>TRBJ2-1|-|TRBV4-2|TRBD1
CASSQPGQAFNEQFF
TGTGCCAGCAGCCAACCGGGACAGGCCTTCAATGAGCAGTTCTTC
>TRBJ2-7|-|TRBV11-2|TRBD2
CASSPRTSVEYEQYF
TGTGCCAGCAGCCCCCGGACTAGCGTAGAGTACGAGCAGTACTTC
>TRBJ2-2|-|TRBV6-4|-
CASSPGRGGPGELFF
TGTGCCAGCAGCCCCGGCAGGGGAGGGCCCGGGGAGCTGTTTTTT
>TRBJ2-3|-|TRBV5-4|-
CASSPGAGSGGDTQYF
TGTGCCAGCAGCCCCGGCGCCGGGAGCGGAGGAGATACGCAGTATTTT
>TRBJ2-1|-|TRBV9|-
CASSVLEGRYNEQFF
TGTGCCAGCAGCGTGTTGGAGGGCCGGTACAATGAGCAGTTCTTC
>TRBJ2-7|-|TRBV28|-
CASRKTGYEQYF
TGTGCCAGCAGAAAAACAGGTTACGAGCAGTACTTC
>TRBJ1-1|-|TRBV2|-
CASSEQGWTEAFF
TGTGCCAGCAGTGAACAGGGTTGGACTGAAGCTTTCTTT
>TRBJ1-2|-|TRBV2|-
CASRTTGLYGYTF
TGTGCCAGCAGGACGACAGGCTTATATGGCTACACCTTC
>TRBJ1-5|once|TRBV15|-
CATSRDGRGSNQPQHF
TGTGCCACCAGCAGAGACGGCCGGGGAAGCAATCAGCCCCAGCATTTT
>TRBJ2-2|few|TRBV5-1|-
CASSLAVLLWETGELFF
TGCGCCAGCAGCTTGGCCGTTCTACTGTGGGAGACCGGGGAGCTGTTTTTT
>TRBJ2-3|-|TRBV29-1|-
CSVPLPPTASTDTQYF
TGCAGCGTCCCTCTTCCTCCCACTGCTAGCACAGATACGCAGTATTTT
>TRBJ1-2|-|TRBV28|-
CASSLVPMSYGYTF
TGTGCCAGCAGTTTAGTCCCGATGAGCTATGGCTACACCTTC
>TRBJ2-7|-|TRBV7-2|TRBD1
CASSLSTGGSYEQYF
TGTGCCAGCAGCTTATCGACAGGGGGCTCCTACGAGCAGTACTTC
>TRBJ2-7|-|TRBV15|TRBD2
CATSRTSGRRYEQYF
TGTGCCACCAGCAGGACTAGCGGGCGTCGCTACGAGCAGTACTTC
>TRBJ2-1|-|TRBV7-2|TRBD2
CASSRDYQNEQFF
TGTGCCAGCAGCCGGGACTATCAAAATGAGCAGTTCTTC
>TRBJ2-1|-|TRBV7-9|TRBD2
CASSLGLAGDEQFF
TGTGCCAGCAGCTTAGGATTAGCGGGAGATGAGCAGTTCTTC
>TRBJ2-3|-|TRBV28|TRBD1
CASRSTGSDTQYF
TGTGCCAGCAGGTCGACAGGGTCAGATACGCAGTATTTT
>TRBJ2-7|-|TRBV7-6|TRBD2
CASSLGTSVHEQYF
TGTGCCAGCAGCTTAGGGACTAGCGTCCACGAGCAGTACTTC
>TRBJ2-1|-|TRBV29-1|TRBD2
CSVEVFGGSGRVSYNEQFF
TGCAGCGTTGAAGTCTTCGGGGGTAGCGGGAGGGTCTCCTACAATGAGCAGTTCTTC
>TRBJ2-1|-|TRBV9|-
CASSVVGLAYNEQFF
TGTGCCAGCAGCGTAGTCGGGCTAGCGTATAATGAGCAGTTCTTC
>TRBJ2-7|-|TRBV9|TRBD2
CASSKTGTSGRGLYEQYF
TGTGCCAGCAGCAAGACCGGGACTAGCGGGAGAGGCTTGTACGAGCAGTACTTC
>TRBJ2-5|-|TRBV18|TRBD1
CASSPPAGGETQYF
TGTGCCAGCTCACCCCCGGCAGGGGGAGAGACCCAGTACTTC
>TRBJ2-6|-|TRBV25-1|TRBD1
CASSELGQGNSGANVLTF
TGTGCCAGCAGTGAATTGGGACAGGGAAACTCTGGGGCCAACGTCCTGACTTTC
>TRBJ2-3|-|TRBV7-2|-
CASSRTKTLTDTQYF
TGTGCCAGCAGCCGGACTAAAACCCTTACAGATACGCAGTATTTT
>TRBJ2-5|few|TRBV7-9|-
CASSFGLEGETQYF
TGTGCCAGCAGCTTCGGTTTGGAGGGGGAGACCCAGTACTTC
>TRBJ2-2|-|TRBV7-2|TRBD2
CASSFASGTSGELFF
TGTGCCAGCAGCTTTGCTAGCGGGACTTCCGGGGAGCTGTTTTTT
>TRBJ2-2|-|TRBV2|TRBD2
CASLRLAGETGELFF
TGTGCCAGCCTTCGACTAGCGGGAGAGACCGGGGAGCTGTTTTTT
>TRBJ1-6|-|TRBV10-3|-
CAISETAYNSPLHF
TGTGCCATCAGTGAGACAGCCTATAATTCACCCCTCCACTTT
>TRBJ2-5|-|TRBV15|TRBD1
CATSRPGTGKETQYF
TGTGCCACCAGCAGACCCGGGACAGGAAAAGAGACCCAGTACTTC
>TRBJ2-3|few|TRBV19|-
CASSIVGTQADTQYF
TGTGCCAGTAGTATAGTGGGGACTCAAGCTGATACGCAGTATTTT
>TRBJ1-4|-|TRBV10-3|-
CAIREAEKLFF
TGTGCCATCAGGGAGGCGGAAAAACTGTTTTTT
>TRBJ2-1|-|TRBV7-8|TRBD1
CASSLGGQGSSYNEQFF
TGTGCCAGCAGCTTAGGCGGACAGGGGAGCTCCTACAATGAGCAGTTCTTC
>TRBJ2-7|once|TRBV4-3|-
CASSQDIRGLYEQYF
TGCGCCAGCAGCCAAGATATTAGGGGCCTCTACGAGCAGTACTTC
>TRBJ1-2|-|TRBV6-1|-
CASNSGQGYYGYTF
TGTGCCAGCAACAGCGGGCAGGGCTACTATGGCTACACCTTC
>TRBJ2-1|once|TRBV19|-
CASSIGTLNEQFF
TGTGCCAGTAGTATAGGGACACTCAATGAGCAGTTCTTC
>TRBJ2-7|-|TRBV18|TRBD2
CASSPPAGGTRSFHEQYF
TGTGCCAGCTCACCACCGGCCGGGGGGACCCGGAGTTTTCACGAGCAGTACTTC
>TRBJ2-1|-|TRBV19|TRBD2
CASSIVGGTSSYEQFF
TGTGCCAGTAGCATAGTCGGGGGGACTAGTAGTTATGAGCAGTTCTTC
>TRBJ2-5|-|TRBV11-2|-
CASSLDSRREATQYF
TGTGCCAGCAGCTTAGATTCTAGAAGGGAGGCGACCCAGTACTTC
>TRBJ2-7|-|TRBV28|-
CASSLQGSYEQYF
TGTGCCAGCAGTTTGCAGGGATCCTACGAGCAGTACTTC
>TRBJ1-5|few|TRBV28|-
CASSGAGRAGQPQHF
TGTGCCAGCAGTGGGGCCGGCAGGGCCGGGCAGCCCCAGCATTTT
>TRBJ2-5|-|TRBV5-1|TRBD2
CASRPGLAGETQYF
TGCGCCAGCAGGCCGGGACTAGCGGGAGAGACCCAGTACTTC